This T cell receptor beta chain was captured in a study of T cell repertoires in cytomegalovirus infection. Study as a whole: Public TCR beta signatures were indicative of both CMV infection and a matching HLA type.

TCRdb reprocessed the reads with MiXCR, giving one entry per CDR3 protein. The sample has some 270,000 distinct CDR3 sequences, about 18% seen once. This clonotype has only a few counts. The sample consisted of CD8+ T cells from PBMCs. This clonotype was sampled from a human donor in good health (CMV status not recorded). Some clones in this sample may be carry-over from other donors' samples.

The CDR3 bases are TGCGCCAGCAGCTTCGTGACTACGCGCAACACCGGGGAGCTGTTTTTT. The encoded protein is CASSFVTTRNTGELFF. This chain connects TRBV5-1 to TRBJ2-2, with D perhaps TRBD2 (5 bases). With 2 bases removed from V and 2 bases from J, the gap between germline ends came to 13 bases. Germline CDR1 SGHRS, CDR2 YFSETQ. The CDR3 spans 16 residues.